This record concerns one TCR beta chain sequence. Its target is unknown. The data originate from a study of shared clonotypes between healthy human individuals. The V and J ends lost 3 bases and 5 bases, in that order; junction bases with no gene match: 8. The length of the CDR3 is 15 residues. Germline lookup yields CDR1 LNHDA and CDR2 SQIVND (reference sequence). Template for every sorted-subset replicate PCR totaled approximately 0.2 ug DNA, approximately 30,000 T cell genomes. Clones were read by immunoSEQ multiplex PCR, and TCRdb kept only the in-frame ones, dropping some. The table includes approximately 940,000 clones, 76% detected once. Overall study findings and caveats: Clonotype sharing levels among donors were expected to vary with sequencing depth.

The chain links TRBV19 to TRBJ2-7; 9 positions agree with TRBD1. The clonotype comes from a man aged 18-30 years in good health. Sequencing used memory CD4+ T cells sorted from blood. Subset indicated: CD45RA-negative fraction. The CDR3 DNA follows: TGTGCCAGTAGTATTCCGGGACAGGGAAAAAACGAGCAGTACTTC. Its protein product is CASSIPGQGKNEQYF.